These 13 T cell receptor beta chains share one sample of origin, sequenced in a study of T cell changes during pregnancy in multiple sclerosis. Sequencing was performed with immunoSEQ multiplex PCR; in TCRdb, only in-frame clones are kept and a portion is missing. The table lists approximately 46,000 clones, approximately 90% of them singletons. The material was CD8+ T cells from peripheral blood mononuclear cells, obtained in the second trimester of pregnancy. The receptors shown here come from a female donor with multiple sclerosis, enrolled in a pregnancy study.

The chain employs TRBV6-5 and TRBJ2-6; D unresolved. The CDR3 is made up of 12 amino acids. V lost 10 bases to trimming and J lost 0 bases, with 4 bases between them. The germline V gene encodes CDR1 MNHEY and CDR2 SVGAGI. As DNA, the CDR3 is TGTGCCACCTACTCTGGGGCCAACGTCCTGACTTTC. As protein: CATYSGANVLTF.

This clone was seen once. The V call is TRBV7-6, the J call TRBJ1-5; no firm D call. Trimming cost V 4 bases and J 7 bases, with 8 bases left between them. CDR1 and CDR2 (germline): SGHVS, FNYEAQ. This CDR3 comprises 12 residues. The CDR3 coding sequence is TGTGCCAGCAGCTACCCAGGACAGCCCCAGCATTTT. Translated, it gives CASSYPGQPQHF.

The chain is built from TRBV7-2 and TRBJ2-2, with D unresolved. The length of the CDR3 is 12 residues. Between the trimmed V and J ends, which lost 7 bases and 4 bases, there was a span of 7 bases. Germline-derived CDR1 and CDR2 are SGHTA and FQGNSA. As DNA, the CDR3 is TGTGCCAGCATCCCTAGCACCGGGGAGCTGTTTTTT. It yields the protein CASIPSTGELFF.

The chain recombines TRBV11-2 with TRBJ1-2; 10 nucleotides match TRBD1. The V segment lost 6 bases and the J segment 7 bases; nucleotides outside the gene matches: 11. Germline V lookup: CDR1 SGHAT, CDR2 FQNNGV. This CDR3 contains 15 residues. CDR3 amino acids: CASRNPGQGKGGYTF. Here the CDR3 DNA reads TGTGCCAGCAGGAATCCGGGACAGGGGAAAGGTGGCTACACCTTC.

The chain joins TRBV4-3 to TRBJ1-1; D unresolved. This CDR3 has 15 amino acids. Trimming pared 3 bases from V and 2 bases from J, leaving 13 bases between. The germline V gene has CDR1 LGHNA and CDR2 YSLEER. CDR3 protein: CASSHLDTPNTEAFF. DNA of the CDR3: TGCGCCAGCAGCCACCTCGACACACCTAACACTGAAGCTTTCTTT.

This rearrangement joins TRBV27 to TRBJ1-5, with a weak D call TRBD1 (5 bases). Germline CDR1 reads MNHEY; CDR2 reads SMNVEV (reference sequence). Trimming removed 0 bases at V and 1 base at J, with 7 bases between. The CDR3 is 15 amino acids. In nucleotides, the CDR3 is TGTGCCAGCAGTTTATCGTCAGGGAGCAATCAGCCCCAGCATTTT. Amino acids: CASSLSSGSNQPQHF.

The chain has TRBV7-9 and TRBJ1-2; 9 bases align to TRBD1. The J segment lost 13 bases and the V segment lost 4 bases, leaving 4 bases of the junction unmatched. CDR3 length: 11 residues. CDR1 SEHNR and CDR2 FQNEAQ come from the germline V gene (reference sequence). The CDR3 here is CASSWDRDGTF. The CDR3, as DNA: TGTGCCAGCAGCTGGGACAGGGACGGCACCTTC. The full variable domain, with the rest looked up from reference TRBV7-9 and TRBJ1-2, is DTGVSQNPRHKITKRGQNVTFRCDPISEHNRLYWYRQTLGQGPEFLTYFQNEAQLEKSRLLSDRFSAERPKGSFSTLEIQRTEQGDSAMYLCASSWDRDGTFGSGTRLTVV.

This rearrangement joins TRBV27 to TRBJ1-2, with D hard to call. V was clipped by 5 bases and J by 5 bases, with 21 bases between them. Germline values: CDR1 MNHEY, CDR2 SMNVEV (reference sequence). The CDR3 is 16 residues long. CDR3 sequence (DNA): TGTGCCAGCAGTACCGGTGGCAGAGAGGTTGGTTATGGCTACACCTTC. Its protein is CASSTGGREVGYGYTF.

The rearrangement uses TRBV15 and TRBJ1-1, with a possible D match to TRBD1 (6 bases). This CDR3 is built from 14 residues. V lost 3 bases to trimming and J lost 1 base, with 9 bases between them. CDR1 LNHNV and CDR2 YYDKDF come from the germline V gene (reference sequence). The CDR3 loop is CATSSPTGNTEAFF. The CDR3 region has the DNA TGTGCCACCAGCAGCCCGACAGGGAACACTGAAGCTTTCTTT. Variable domain in full (rest from reference TRBV15 and TRBJ1-1): DAMVIQNPRYQVTQFGKPVTLSCSQTLNHNVMYWYQQKSSQAPKLLFHYYDKDFNNEADTPDNFQSRRPNTSFCFLDIRSPGLGDTAMYLCATSSPTGNTEAFFGQGTRLTVV.

The rearrangement joins TRBV4-3 to TRBJ2-1; D is unclear. Germline CDR1 LGHNA, CDR2 YSLEER. With 3 bases removed from V and 0 bases from J, the gap between germline ends came to 12 bases. The CDR3 has 16 amino acids. Here the CDR3 DNA reads TGCGCCAGCAGCCATGCTGCGCAAAGCTCCTACAATGAGCAGTTCTTC. This sequence encodes CASSHAAQSSYNEQFF.

J is TRBJ1-5 and V is TRBV19; 8 bases agree with TRBD1. The CDR3 has 17 residues. Per the germline V gene, CDR1 is LNHDA and CDR2 is SQIVND (reference sequence). J lost 0 bases, V lost 3 bases, and 7 bases had no gene match. This chain's CDR3 is CASSIGQGVYSNQPQHF. The DNA of the CDR3 is TGTGCCAGTAGTATCGGACAGGGCGTATATAGCAATCAGCCCCAGCATTTT.

Written as DNA, the CDR3 is TGTGCCAGCAGTCCGGGCCCCCAGGGAGGATCCTACAATGAGCAGTTCTTC. It yields the protein CASSPGPQGGSYNEQFF. V gene TRBV27 combines with J gene TRBJ2-1; possible D gene TRBD2, 6 bases. The CDR3 consists of 17 residues. V was shortened by 5 bases and J by 1 base, with 18 bases between the two germline ends. Germline CDR1 MNHEY, CDR2 SMNVEV (reference sequence).

The chain is built from TRBV7-2 and TRBJ2-7; 9 nucleotides agree with TRBD1. From germline, CDR1 is SGHTA and CDR2 FQGNSA. The CDR3 runs to 15 residues. V gave up 6 bases and J gave up 1 base; unmatched junction bases: 7. CDR3 coding DNA: TGTGCCAGCAGACCAACAGGGGGCGCTTCCTACGAGCAGTACTTC. It encodes CASRPTGGASYEQYF. Full variable domain (remainder filled in from reference TRBV7-2 and TRBJ2-7): GAGVSQSPSNKVTEKGKDVELRCDPISGHTALYWYRQSLGQGLEFLIYFQGNSAPDKSGLPSDRFSAERTGGSVSTLTIQRTQQEDSAVYLCASRPTGGASYEQYFGPGTRLTVT.